This TCR beta chain is from a study of shared clonotypes between healthy human individuals. Study at large: Samples came from two female and a few male donors aged 18 to 49. Study results and limitations: Memory subsets generally showed smaller estimated richness than naive subsets did.

This was a deep-level run. TCRdb keeps only in-frame clones here, not all; method: immunoSEQ multiplex PCR. The table records over a million clones, about 84% of them present only once. CDR3 size: 14 residues. Trimming took off 2 bases at V and 6 bases at J, with 13 bases between the two ends. CDR1 KGHSH and CDR2 LQKENI come from the germline V gene. Among the donors, all were Caucasian adults who lived in Nashville, Tennessee. Details on this clone: What it recognizes is unknown.

The specimen sequenced was memory CD4+ T cells from PBMCs. The subset is: CD45RA-negative fraction. The sequence was obtained from a man between 18 and 35 years old in good health. Some clones in this sample may be carry-over from other donors' samples. The chain is built from TRBV18 and TRBJ1-1; a weak D match, TRBD1 (5 bases). The CDR3 is CASSPTIGESEAFF. As DNA, the CDR3 is TGTGCCAGCTCACCAACTATAGGGGAATCTGAAGCTTTCTTT.